This T cell receptor beta chain was retrieved from a study of radiotherapy plus CTLA-4 blockade in lung cancer. In the study overall: The study recorded objective responses in roughly 18% of patients and disease control in 31%.

The study gave focal radiation plus ipilimumab CTLA-4 blockade to patients with chemo-refractory metastatic non-small-cell lung cancer. The V gene's germline CDR1 is MRHNA and CDR2 SNTAGT. The CDR3 totals 12 residues. The J segment lost 8 bases and the V segment lost 4 bases, leaving 4 bases of the junction unmatched. The study's findings and limits: Alongside interferon-beta, early blood T cell clone dynamics were reportedly the best predictor of response. Some TCR clones had been derived from tumors. These clones expanded in peripheral blood after radiotherapy plus ipilimumab.

Sequencing was performed with immunoSEQ multiplex PCR; in TCRdb, only in-frame clones are kept and a portion is missing. The sample has around 100,000 clones, 81% seen once. As concerns this clone: What it recognizes is unknown.

The J gene is TRBJ1-2, the V gene TRBV6-4; 7 nucleotides align to TRBD1. The material sequenced was peripheral blood, taken from a patient treated with radiotherapy plus ipilimumab. The TCR was taken from a human donor with non-small cell lung cancer that progressed on radiotherapy plus ipilimumab. Some clones in this sample may be carry-over from other donors' samples. The CDR3, as DNA: TGTGCCAGCAGTGCAGGGGGTTACGGCTACACCTTC. This encodes CASSAGGYGYTF.